The rows below give T cell receptor beta chains drawn from one sample of a study of beta chain features in type 1 diabetes. Measured with immunoSEQ multiplex PCR; TCRdb has only the in-frame clones, and not every one. The table includes 150,000 to 190,000 clones, 10% detected once. The source material was central memory CD4+ T cells from blood. The receptor source for this set is a man under 40 with type 1 diabetes. Each CDR3 is given with its conserved first and last residue. The D gene is left open where the match is weak. Clone size, where shown, is once, few, many, or a class for clones that have expanded.

J gene	clone size	D gene	V gene	CDR3 DNA	CDR3 protein
TRBJ2-1	few	TRBD1	TRBV28	TGTGCCAGCAGTTCAGGGGGAGTAGGCTACAATGAGCAGTTCTTC	CASSSGGVGYNEQFF
TRBJ1-1	NA	TRBD1	TRBV18	TGTGCCAGCTCACCGGCCGGGACAGCGAACACTGAAGCTTTCTTT	CASSPAGTANTEAFF
TRBJ2-5	few	NA	TRBV7-2	TGTGCCAGCAGCTTAGAACAGGGAGCCTCAGAGACCCAGTACTTC	CASSLEQGASETQYF
TRBJ2-7	few	TRBD1	TRBV28	TGTGCCAGCAGTTCCCCGGGACAGGGGGCAGGCTACGAGCAGTACTTC	CASSSPGQGAGYEQYF
TRBJ2-1	few	TRBD2	TRBV11-2	TGTGCCAGCAGCTTAGATCGGGACTATCAGCAGTTCTTC	CASSLDRDYQQFF
TRBJ2-7	NA	TRBD2	TRBV4-1	TGCGCCAGCAGCCCATCGACTAGCGGGAGGTCCTACGAGCAGTACTTC	CASSPSTSGRSYEQYF
TRBJ2-5	NA	TRBD2	TRBV7-9	TGTGCCAGCAGCTTAGTCGGGACTAGTGGGGAGACCCAGTACTTC	CASSLVGTSGETQYF
TRBJ2-7	few	NA	TRBV7-8	TGTGCCAGCAGCAAAGCCGGTTGGGGCGGGGTATACGAGCAGTACTTC	CASSKAGWGGVYEQYF
TRBJ2-3	NA	NA	TRBV7-2	TGTGCCAGCAGCGGTAGCGGATACACAGATACGCAGTATTTT	CASSGSGYTDTQYF
TRBJ1-1	NA	NA	TRBV11-2	TGTGCCAGCAGCCCGTGGAGGGCATCTAACACTGAAGCTTTCTTT	CASSPWRASNTEAFF
TRBJ2-5	few	NA	TRBV7-2	TGTGCCAGCAGCTTAGGGTACGGGAGTCGGCAAGAGACCCAGTACTTC	CASSLGYGSRQETQYF
TRBJ2-2	few	NA	TRBV9	TGTGCCAGCAGCGTAGGAGGGTTCACCGGGGAGCTGTTTTTT	CASSVGGFTGELFF
TRBJ2-7	few	NA	TRBV5-1	TGCGCCAGCAGCTCCCGACGGGACTCCTACGAGCAGTACTTC	CASSSRRDSYEQYF
TRBJ1-1	few	NA	TRBV5-1	TGCGCCAGCAGCGCCACTACGGGAGGGAACACTGAAGCTTTCTTT	CASSATTGGNTEAFF
TRBJ2-3	few	NA	TRBV14	TGTGCCAGCAGCCCTCTCTCAGATACGCAGTATTTT	CASSPLSDTQYF
TRBJ1-2	NA	NA	TRBV27	TGTGCCAGCAGTCCCGTGCGGTGGGGGGTCTACACCTTC	CASSPVRWGVYTF
TRBJ1-4	NA	NA	TRBV19	TGTGCCAGTACTAAGGGGCATGATGAAAAACTGTTTTTT	CASTKGHDEKLFF
TRBJ2-1	NA	TRBD2	TRBV4-1	TGCGCCAGCAGCGATTTTAGCGGGAGGGGCTCCTACAATGAGCAGTTCTTC	CASSDFSGRGSYNEQFF
TRBJ2-1	NA	NA	TRBV5-1	TGCGCCAGCTCACCCGCGGAGACTTCCTCCTACAATGAGCAGTTCTTC	CASSPAETSSYNEQFF
TRBJ2-1	once	TRBD1	TRBV7-3	TGTGCCAGCAGCTTATCGGGACAGGGAGTGGATGAGCAGTTCTTC	CASSLSGQGVDEQFF
TRBJ2-7	few	TRBD2	TRBV15	TGTGCCACCAGCACTTTACTAGCGGGACCTTCCCGGTACTTC	CATSTLLAGPSRYF
TRBJ1-4	NA	NA	TRBV7-9	TGTGCCAGCAGCCGTGCGGGGGCAGCTAATGAAAAACTGTTTTTT	CASSRAGAANEKLFF
TRBJ1-5	NA	NA	TRBV2	TGTGCCAGCAGTGGGGCGACGGGGTTCAATCAGCCCCAGCATTTT	CASSGATGFNQPQHF
TRBJ2-5	NA	NA	TRBV5-1	TGCGCCAGCAGCTTGTCTAGCAGAGAGACCCAGTACTTC	CASSLSSRETQYF
TRBJ1-1	NA	TRBD1	TRBV5-4	TGTGCCAGCACACGGGACAGGGGGTCGCCTGAAGCTTTCTTT	CASTRDRGSPEAFF
TRBJ2-1	few	TRBD2	TRBV11-2	TGTGCCAGCAGCTCACTAGCGGGAGTCAATGAGCAGTTCTTC	CASSSLAGVNEQFF
TRBJ2-5	few	TRBD2	TRBV28	TGTGCCAGCACCGCGATATCCGGGACTAGCTGGGAGACCCAGTACTTC	CASTAISGTSWETQYF
TRBJ1-5	few	NA	TRBV19	TGTGCCAGTGACACGAACCGCAATCAGCCCCAGCATTTT	CASDTNRNQPQHF
TRBJ2-1	few	NA	TRBV18	TGTGCCAGCTCACAGGCGGGACCCCCGTCCCTGAGCTCCTACAATGAGCAGTTCTTC	CASSQAGPPSLSSYNEQFF
TRBJ1-2	NA	TRBD1	TRBV9	TGTGCCAGCAGCGAGGGGACAGGGGGTAACTATGGCTACACCTTC	CASSEGTGGNYGYTF
TRBJ2-7	few	TRBD1	TRBV7-2	TGTGCCAGCAGCAAGAAAAAACCGGGACAGGGTTATACCTACGAGCAGTACTTC	CASSKKKPGQGYTYEQYF
TRBJ1-4	few	NA	TRBV2	TGTGCCAGCAGTCCGACAGCAACTAATGAAAAACTGTTTTTT	CASSPTATNEKLFF
TRBJ2-2	few	NA	TRBV4-3	TGCGCCAGCAGCCAAGAATGGGCCCCCAGCGGAGGAGGTTCCGGGGAGCTGTTTTTT	CASSQEWAPSGGGSGELFF
TRBJ1-5	few	NA	TRBV27	TGTGCCAGCACTTTCCAGGTTATTCAGCCCCAGCATTTT	CASTFQVIQPQHF
TRBJ2-3	NA	TRBD2	TRBV5-4	TGTGCCAGCAGCTTCAAACTAGCGGGAGCGTCAGATACGCAGTATTTT	CASSFKLAGASDTQYF
TRBJ2-2	NA	NA	TRBV9	TGTGCCAGCAGCGTAGGTGGGCTACTCAACACCGGGGAGCTGTTTTTT	CASSVGGLLNTGELFF
TRBJ2-5	few	TRBD2	TRBV2	TGTGCCAGTAGCGGGAACCAAGAGACCCAGTACTTC	CASSGNQETQYF
TRBJ2-1	NA	TRBD2	TRBV5-8	TGTGCCAGCAGCCATCCTCTAGCGGTCCAGGCGTTCTTC	CASSHPLAVQAFF
TRBJ2-5	NA	TRBD1	TRBV9	TGTGCCAGCAGCGTAGGGGGACAGGGGGCCCAAGAGACCCAGTACTTC	CASSVGGQGAQETQYF
TRBJ2-5	few	TRBD2	TRBV11-3	TGTGCCAGCAGCTCCGGGGAGGGAGAGACCCAGTACTTC	CASSSGEGETQYF
TRBJ1-1	few	NA	TRBV29-1	TGCAGCGTCTCACACAGCAACACTGAAGCTTTCTTT	CSVSHSNTEAFF
TRBJ2-1	NA	TRBD2	TRBV4-3	TGCGCCAGCAGCCCGGGACTAGCGGGGGGGAATGAGCAGTTCTTC	CASSPGLAGGNEQFF
TRBJ2-1	few	NA	TRBV7-9	TGTGCCAGCAGCCCCTCCAGGGGTGAGCAGTTCTTC	CASSPSRGEQFF
TRBJ2-1	NA	NA	TRBV4-3	TGCGCCAGCAGCCCTAAGGGACTGAGGGACAATGAGCAGTTCTTC	CASSPKGLRDNEQFF
TRBJ2-3	NA	TRBD2	TRBV11-2	TGTGCCAGCAGCTTCGGGACTAGCGGAGGGAATACGCAGTATTTT	CASSFGTSGGNTQYF
TRBJ1-1	many	NA	TRBV4-1	TGCGCCAGCAGTAGAGCCGCGAGCACTGAAGCTTTCTTT	CASSRAASTEAFF
TRBJ2-3	NA	NA	TRBV28	TGTGCCAGCCTCCCCCTTGCTAGCAGGCTCACAGATACGCAGTATTTT	CASLPLASRLTDTQYF
TRBJ2-1	few	NA	TRBV9	TGTGCCAGCAGCGAGGGACTGCAAAATGAGCAGTTCTTC	CASSEGLQNEQFF